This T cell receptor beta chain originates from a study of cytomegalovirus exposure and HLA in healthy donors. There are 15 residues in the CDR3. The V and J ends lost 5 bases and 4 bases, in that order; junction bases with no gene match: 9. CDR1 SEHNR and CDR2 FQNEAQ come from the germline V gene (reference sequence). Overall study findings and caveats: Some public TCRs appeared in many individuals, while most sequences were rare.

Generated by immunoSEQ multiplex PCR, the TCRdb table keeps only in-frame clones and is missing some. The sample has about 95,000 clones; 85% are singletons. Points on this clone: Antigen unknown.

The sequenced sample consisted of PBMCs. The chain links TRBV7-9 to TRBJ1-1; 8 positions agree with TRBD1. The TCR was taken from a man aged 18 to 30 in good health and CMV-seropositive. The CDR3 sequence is CASSHPPTGGTEAFF. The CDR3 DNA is TGTGCCAGCAGCCACCCGCCTACAGGGGGCACTGAAGCTTTCTTT.